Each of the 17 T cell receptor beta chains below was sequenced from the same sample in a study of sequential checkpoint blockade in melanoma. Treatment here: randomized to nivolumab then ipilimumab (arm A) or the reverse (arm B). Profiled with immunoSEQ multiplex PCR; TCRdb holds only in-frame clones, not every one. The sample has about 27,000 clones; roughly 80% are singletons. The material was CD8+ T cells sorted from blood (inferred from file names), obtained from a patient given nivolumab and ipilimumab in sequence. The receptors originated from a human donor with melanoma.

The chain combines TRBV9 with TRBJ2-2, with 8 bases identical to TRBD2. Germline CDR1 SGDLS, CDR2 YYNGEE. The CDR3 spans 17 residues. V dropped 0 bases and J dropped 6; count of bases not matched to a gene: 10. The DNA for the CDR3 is TGTGCCAGCAGCGTAGAAATTAGCGGGACTAGGGCCGGGGAGCTGTTTTTT. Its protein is CASSVEISGTRAGELFF.

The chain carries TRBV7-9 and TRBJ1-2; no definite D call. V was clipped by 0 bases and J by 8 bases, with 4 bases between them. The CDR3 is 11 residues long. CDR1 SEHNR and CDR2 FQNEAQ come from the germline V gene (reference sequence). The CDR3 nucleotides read TGTGCCAGCAGCTTAGCCGGGGGCTACACCTTC. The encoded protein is CASSLAGGYTF.

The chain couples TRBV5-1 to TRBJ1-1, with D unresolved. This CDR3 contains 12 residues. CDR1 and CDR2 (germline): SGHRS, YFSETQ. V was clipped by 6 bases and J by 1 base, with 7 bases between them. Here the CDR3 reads CASIAGNTEAFF. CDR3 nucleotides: TGCGCCAGCATAGCCGGGAACACTGAAGCTTTCTTT.

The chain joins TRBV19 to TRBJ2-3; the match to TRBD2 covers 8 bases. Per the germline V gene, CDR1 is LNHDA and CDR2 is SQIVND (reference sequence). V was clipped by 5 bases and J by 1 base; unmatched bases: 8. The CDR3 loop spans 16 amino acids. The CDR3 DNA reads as TGTGCCAGTAGTGCGACTGTTAGCGGGGGCACAGATACGCAGTATTTT. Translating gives CASSATVSGGTDTQYF.

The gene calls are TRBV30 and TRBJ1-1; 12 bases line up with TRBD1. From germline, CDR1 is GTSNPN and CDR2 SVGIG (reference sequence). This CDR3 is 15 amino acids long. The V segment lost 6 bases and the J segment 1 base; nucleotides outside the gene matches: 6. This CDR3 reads CACPGQGARNTEAFF. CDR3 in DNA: TGTGCCTGCCCGGGACAGGGGGCGAGGAACACTGAAGCTTTCTTT.

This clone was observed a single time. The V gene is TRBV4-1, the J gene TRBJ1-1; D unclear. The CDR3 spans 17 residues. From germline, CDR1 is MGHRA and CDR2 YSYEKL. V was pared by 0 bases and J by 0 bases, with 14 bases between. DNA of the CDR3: TGCGCCAGCAGCCAAGATTTGGCAGGCATTATGAACACTGAAGCTTTCTTT. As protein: CASSQDLAGIMNTEAFF.

The CDR3 DNA sequence: TGTGCCATCCCGCGGGGGGCCGGGGAGCTGTTTTTT. Its protein is CAIPRGAGELFF. The rearrangement uses TRBV10-3 and TRBJ2-2; 8 bases align to TRBD2. With V trimmed by 8 bases and J by 6 bases, 2 bases remained unmatched. Per the germline V gene, CDR1 is ENHRY and CDR2 is SYGVKD. This CDR3 region has 12 residues.

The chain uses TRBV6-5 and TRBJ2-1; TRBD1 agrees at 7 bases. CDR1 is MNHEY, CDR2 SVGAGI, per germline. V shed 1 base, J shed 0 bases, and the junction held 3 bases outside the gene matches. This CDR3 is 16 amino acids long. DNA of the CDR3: TGTGCCAGCAGTTACTACCGGGACAGCTCCTACAATGAGCAGTTCTTC. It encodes CASSYYRDSSYNEQFF.

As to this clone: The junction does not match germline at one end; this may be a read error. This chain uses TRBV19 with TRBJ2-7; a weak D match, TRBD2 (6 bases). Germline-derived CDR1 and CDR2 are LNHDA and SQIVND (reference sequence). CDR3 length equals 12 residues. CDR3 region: CARYRRAHERYF. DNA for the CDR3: TGTGCCAGATACAGGAGGGCCCACGAGCGGTACTTC.

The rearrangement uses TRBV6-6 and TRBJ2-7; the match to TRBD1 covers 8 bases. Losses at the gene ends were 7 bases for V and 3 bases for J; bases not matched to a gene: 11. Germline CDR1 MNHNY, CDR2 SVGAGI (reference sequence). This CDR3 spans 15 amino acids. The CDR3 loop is CASTATGTGYYEQYF. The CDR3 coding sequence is TGTGCCAGCACCGCAACCGGGACAGGCTACTACGAGCAGTACTTC.

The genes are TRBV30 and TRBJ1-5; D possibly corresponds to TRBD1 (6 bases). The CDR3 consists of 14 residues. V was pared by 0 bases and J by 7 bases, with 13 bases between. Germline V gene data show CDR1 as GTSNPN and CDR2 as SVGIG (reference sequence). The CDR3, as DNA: TGTGCCTGGAGTGTACGGGCAGGGGTACAGCCCCAGCATTTT. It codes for CAWSVRAGVQPQHF.

CDR3 amino acids: CASSPRAYEQYF. Written as DNA, the CDR3 is TGTGCCAGCAGTCCCCGGGCCTACGAGCAGTACTTC. The chain carries TRBV28 and TRBJ2-7; D call uncertain. V was clipped by 5 bases and J by 2 bases, with 7 bases between them. Per the germline V gene, CDR1 is MDHEN and CDR2 is SYDVKM. The CDR3 sequence is 12 residues long.

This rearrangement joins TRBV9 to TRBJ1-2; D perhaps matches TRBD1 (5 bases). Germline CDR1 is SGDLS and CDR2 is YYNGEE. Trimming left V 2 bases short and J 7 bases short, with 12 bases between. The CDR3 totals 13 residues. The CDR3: CASSVRQGGGYTF. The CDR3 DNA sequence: TGTGCCAGCAGCGTTCGTCAGGGAGGTGGCTACACCTTC.

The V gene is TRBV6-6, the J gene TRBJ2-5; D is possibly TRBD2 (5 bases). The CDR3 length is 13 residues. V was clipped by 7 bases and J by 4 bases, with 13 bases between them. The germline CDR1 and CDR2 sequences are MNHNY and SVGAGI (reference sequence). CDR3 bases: TGTGCCAGCACCTTACGGAGCGGAGAGACCCAGTACTTC. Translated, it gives CASTLRSGETQYF.

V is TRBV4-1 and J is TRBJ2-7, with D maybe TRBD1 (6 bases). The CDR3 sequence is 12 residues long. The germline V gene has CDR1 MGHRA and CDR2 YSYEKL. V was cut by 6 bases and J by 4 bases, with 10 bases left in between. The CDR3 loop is CASRGAGYEQYF. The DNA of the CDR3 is TGCGCCAGCAGGGGGGCCGGGTACGAGCAGTACTTC.

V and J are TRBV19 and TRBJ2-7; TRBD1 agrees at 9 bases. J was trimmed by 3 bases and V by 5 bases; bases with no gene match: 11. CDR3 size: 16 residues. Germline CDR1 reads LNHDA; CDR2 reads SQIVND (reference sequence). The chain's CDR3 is CASSPPMGQGSYEQYF. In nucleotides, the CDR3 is TGTGCCAGTAGTCCCCCTATGGGACAGGGCAGCTACGAGCAGTACTTC.

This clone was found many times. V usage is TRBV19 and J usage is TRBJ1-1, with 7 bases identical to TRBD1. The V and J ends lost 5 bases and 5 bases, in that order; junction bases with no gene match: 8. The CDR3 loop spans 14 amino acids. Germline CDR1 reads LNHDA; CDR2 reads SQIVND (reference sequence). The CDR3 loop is CASSPAGGWTEAFF. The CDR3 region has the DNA TGTGCCAGTAGTCCGGCAGGGGGATGGACTGAAGCTTTCTTT.